These 28 T cell receptor beta chains came from one sample sequenced in a study of early T cells in non-severe SARS-CoV-2 infection. TCRdb re-called the 5' RACE reads with MiXCR, one entry per CDR3 protein. The sample contains roughly 120,000 distinct CDR3 sequences, 10% to 15% of which appear only once. The sequenced sample was whole blood, obtained at baseline. These TCRs come from an adult who was a healthcare worker with PCR-confirmed SARS-CoV-2 infection or an uninfected control (not recorded which).

In its sample, this clonotype was seen a few times. The chain combines TRBV3-1 with TRBJ1-1; D perhaps matches TRBD1 (6 bases). Trimming took 2 bases from V and 7 from J, leaving 17 bases between them. Germline V gene data show CDR1 as LGHDT and CDR2 as YNNKEL (reference sequence). This CDR3 has 15 residues. CDR3: CASSQRGTGTIEAFF. The CDR3 DNA sequence: TGTGCCAGCAGCCAACGGGGAACAGGGACCATTGAAGCTTTCTTT. The full variable domain, rest sourced from reference TRBV3-1 and TRBJ1-1, is DTAVSQTPKYLVTQMGNDKSIKCEQNLGHDTMYWYKQDSKKFLKIMFSYNNKELIINETVPNRFSPKSPDKAHLNLHINSLELGDSAVYFCASSQRGTGTIEAFFGQGTRLTVV.

This chain uses TRBV12-3 or TRBV12-4 with TRBJ2-7, with 11 bases that match TRBD1. The CDR3 runs to 15 residues. After removal of 6 bases from V and 6 bases from J, the junction contained 10 bases not matched to a gene. CDR3 DNA: TGTGCCAGCAGAGAACAGGGACAGGGGGGTTCCGAGCAGTACTTC. Translated, it gives CASREQGQGGSEQYF.

The table lists this clonotype with a few counts. The rearrangement joins TRBV12-3 or TRBV12-4 to TRBJ2-4, with D perhaps matching TRBD2 (6 bases). The CDR3 sequence is 14 residues long. Trimming shortened V by 3 bases and J by 0 bases, and 6 bases separated the two germline ends. CDR3 nucleotides: TGTGCCAGCAGTTTGGGGGGAGCCAAAAACATTCAGTACTTC. It encodes CASSLGGAKNIQYF.

The chain is built from TRBV3-1 and TRBJ2-2; D ambiguous. Germline CDR1 and CDR2: LGHDT and YNNKEL (reference sequence). V lost 2 bases to trimming and J lost 11 bases, with 18 bases between them. The CDR3 consists of 15 residues. As DNA, the CDR3 is TGTGCCAGCAGCCAATATGAGGCTAATAAAGTCGAGCTGTTTTTT. Its translation is CASSQYEANKVELFF.

The chain employs TRBV6-1 and TRBJ2-7; 11 nucleotides agree with TRBD2. The CDR3 loop spans 15 amino acids. CDR1 and CDR2 (germline): MNHNS, SASEGT. V shed 2 bases, J shed 4 bases, and the junction held 4 bases outside the gene matches. In DNA, the CDR3 is TGTGCCAGCAGTGAAAGTGTAGCGGGAGGGTACGAGCAGTACTTC. The encoded protein is CASSESVAGGYEQYF.

This clonotype was counted between two and nine times. The V gene is TRBV30, the J gene TRBJ2-3, with TRBD1 as a possible D gene (5 bases). CDR3 length equals 13 residues. The germline V gene encodes CDR1 GTSNPN and CDR2 SVGIG (reference sequence). The V end lost 4 bases, the J end lost 2 bases, and 10 bases lay between the germline ends. The DNA for the CDR3 is TGTGCCTGGATAGCAGGGTACACAGATACGCAGTATTTT. This codes for CAWIAGYTDTQYF. The full variable domain, with the rest looked up from reference TRBV30 and TRBJ2-3, is SQTIHQWPATLVQPVGSPLSLECTVEGTSNPNLYWYRQAAGRGLQLLFYSVGIGQISSEVPQNLSASRPQDRQFILSSKKLLLSDSGFYLCAWIAGYTDTQYFGPGTRLTVL.

The chain has TRBV7-2 and TRBJ2-2; possibly TRBD1 or TRBD2 for D (5 bases each). V lost 11 bases and J lost 5, with 24 bases in between. Germline-derived CDR1 and CDR2 are SGHTA and FQGNSA. This CDR3 spans 16 amino acids. The CDR3 nucleotides are TGTGCCCACGGGGCTAGTCGGACCGATGGGACCGGGGAGCTGTTTTTT. It encodes CAHGASRTDGTGELFF.

This clonotype was counted a few times. This chain joins TRBV28 and TRBJ1-5; D is unresolved. From germline, CDR1 is MDHEN and CDR2 SYDVKM. V lost 3 bases and J lost 0, with 9 bases in between. There are 15 residues in the CDR3. This CDR3 reads CASSFVGYSNQPQHF. The CDR3 DNA is TGTGCCAGCAGTTTCGTAGGCTATAGCAATCAGCCCCAGCATTTT. The full variable domain, its missing parts supplied by reference TRBV28 and TRBJ1-5, is DVKVTQSSRYLVKRTGEKVFLECVQDMDHENMFWYRQDPGLGLRLIYFSYDVKMKEKGDIPEGYSVSREKKERFSLILESASTNQTSMYLCASSFVGYSNQPQHFGDGTRLSIL.

This clonotype was observed a single time. The chain employs TRBV27 and TRBJ2-7; no clear D gene. Germline V gene data show CDR1 as MNHEY and CDR2 as SMNVEV (reference sequence). The V and J ends lost 3 bases and 0 bases respectively, with 9 bases between them. There are 14 residues in the CDR3. CDR3 amino acids: CASSFRASSYEQYF. Written as DNA, the CDR3 is TGTGCCAGCAGTTTTAGGGCGAGCTCCTACGAGCAGTACTTC.

Concerning this clonotype itself: The junction and the germline gene differ at one end; a read error may be behind it. The chain carries TRBV7-2 and TRBJ1-3; 7 bases align to TRBD1. CDR1 and CDR2 (germline): SGHTA, FQGNSA. The CDR3 is 17 residues long. CDR3: CAGSSFAGGVSGNTIYF. The CDR3 DNA is TGTGCCGGCAGCTCTTTCGCAGGGGGAGTTTCTGGAAACACCATATATTTT.

This clonotype was detected many times. This sequence joins TRBV2 and TRBJ1-1; D remains unclear. Germline values: CDR1 SNHLY, CDR2 FYNNEI. This CDR3 contains 15 residues. V was shortened by 6 bases and J by 0 bases, with 14 bases between the two germline ends. CDR3 bases: TGTGCCAGCAGCAGTAAACAAGGACTGAACACTGAAGCTTTCTTT. This gives the protein CASSSKQGLNTEAFF.

This clonotype was detected a few times. This sequence joins TRBV7-2 and TRBJ2-3; D is ambiguous. This CDR3 region has 12 residues. Germline CDR1 is SGHTA and CDR2 is FQGNSA. V was shortened by 1 base and J by 8 bases, with 7 bases between the two germline ends. The CDR3 here is CASSLESGTQYF. The CDR3 bases are TGTGCCAGCAGCTTAGAATCGGGTACGCAGTATTTT.

The V and J genes are TRBV6-5 and TRBJ1-5, with TRBD1 matching over 7 bases. Germline CDR1 and CDR2: MNHEY and SVGAGI. The CDR3 runs 15 residues. Trimming at V came to 4 bases and at J to 7 bases, leaving 10 bases not matched to a gene. The DNA of the CDR3 is TGTGCCAGCAGTTTGGACAGGTGGGGGAGCCAGCCCCAGCATTTT. Residues: CASSLDRWGSQPQHF.

This clonotype was counted between two and nine times. The V gene is TRBV11-1, the J gene TRBJ1-1, with TRBD1 matching 7 bases. Germline CDR1 is SGHAT and CDR2 is FQDESV (reference sequence). J was trimmed by 3 bases and V by 5 bases; bases with no gene match: 6. CDR3 length: 14 amino acids. Here the CDR3 reads CASSQEGADTEAFF. The CDR3 nucleotides read TGTGCCAGCAGCCAGGAGGGGGCGGACACTGAAGCTTTCTTT.

This clonotype appeared many times. The chain couples TRBV20-1 to TRBJ1-5; maybe TRBD1 (6 bases). The CDR3 covers 14 residues. Germline V gives CDR1 DFQATT, CDR2 SNEGSKA (reference sequence). V gave up 0 bases and J gave up 9 bases, with 15 bases separating them. The CDR3 spells CSAREEDRAGPQHF. CDR3 in DNA: TGCAGTGCTAGAGAAGAGGACAGAGCCGGGCCCCAGCATTTT.

The chain has TRBV10-3 and TRBJ1-1, with a weak D call TRBD1 (6 bases). This CDR3 contains 15 residues. The germline V and J ends were trimmed by 8 bases and 1 base, with 17 bases remaining between them. Germline-derived CDR1 and CDR2 are ENHRY and SYGVKD. CDR3 amino acids: CAIGDPGHPNTEAFF. The DNA for the CDR3 is TGTGCCATCGGGGATCCGGGACACCCGAACACTGAAGCTTTCTTT.

The rearrangement joins TRBV29-1 to TRBJ1-5; no definite D call. V lost 3 bases, J lost 3 bases, and 12 bases lay in between. Germline loops: CDR1 SQVTM, CDR2 ANQGSEA. This CDR3 region has 14 residues. The CDR3 region has the DNA TGCAGCGTTGAGACCGGGATCGCCAATCAGCCCCAGCATTTT. It is translated as CSVETGIANQPQHF. Combining the CDR3 with reference TRBV29-1 and TRBJ1-5 gives the whole variable domain SAVISQKPSRDICQRGTSLTIQCQVDSQVTMMFWYRQQPGQSLTLIATANQGSEATYESGFVIDKFPISRPNLTFSTLTVSNMSPEDSSIYLCSVETGIANQPQHFGDGTRLSIL.

This clonotype was observed at least ten times. The gene calls are TRBV29-1 and TRBJ2-5; D may be TRBD1 or TRBD2 (5 bases each). The germline CDR1 and CDR2 sequences are SQVTM and ANQGSEA. The V and J ends lost 4 bases and 5 bases respectively, with 5 bases between them. This CDR3 comprises 10 residues. The CDR3 nucleotides read TGCAGCGTTGGGGGGGAGACCCAGTACTTC. Its translation: CSVGGETQYF. The whole variable domain, remainder taken from reference TRBV29-1 and TRBJ2-5, is SAVISQKPSRDICQRGTSLTIQCQVDSQVTMMFWYRQQPGQSLTLIATANQGSEATYESGFVIDKFPISRPNLTFSTLTVSNMSPEDSSIYLCSVGGETQYFGPGTRLLVL.

The chain has TRBV4-2 and TRBJ1-1; D not certain. Germline lookup yields CDR1 LGHNA and CDR2 YNFKEQ. V gave up 0 bases and J gave up 0 bases, with 8 bases separating them. The CDR3 loop spans 15 amino acids. Here the CDR3 reads CASSQDATLNTEAFF. DNA of the CDR3: TGTGCCAGCAGCCAAGACGCCACCCTGAACACTGAAGCTTTCTTT.

The table lists this clonotype with a few counts. The gene calls are TRBV7-3 and TRBJ2-1, with 7 bases identical to TRBD1. Germline V gene data show CDR1 as SGHTA and CDR2 as FQGTGA. J lost 9 bases, V lost 3 bases, and 2 bases had no gene match. This CDR3 spans 12 amino acids. The CDR3: CASSLTGTEQFF. The CDR3 coding sequence is TGTGCCAGCAGCTTGACAGGGACTGAGCAGTTCTTC.

This clonotype came up a few times. V is TRBV28 and J is TRBJ1-3, with D unresolved. V lost 1 base and J lost 2, with 3 bases in between. Germline assignment: CDR1 MDHEN and CDR2 SYDVKM. The CDR3 length is 13 residues. The CDR3 reads CASSLFPGNTIYF. CDR3 nucleotides: TGTGCCAGCAGTTTATTTCCTGGAAACACCATATATTTT.

The chain combines TRBV6-1 with TRBJ2-5; D possibly corresponds to TRBD1 (6 bases). This CDR3 is built from 14 residues. From germline, CDR1 is MNHNS and CDR2 SASEGT. The V gene lost 4 bases and the J gene lost 2 bases, with 11 bases spanning the gap. CDR3 protein: CASSGWTVQETQYF. The CDR3 region has the DNA TGTGCCAGCAGTGGATGGACAGTTCAAGAGACCCAGTACTTC.

The V call is TRBV7-2, the J call TRBJ1-2; D gene uncertain. The germline V and J ends were trimmed by 5 bases and 2 bases, with 18 bases remaining between them. CDR1 and CDR2 from the germline V gene are SGHTA and FQGNSA. This CDR3 comprises 16 residues. CDR3 in DNA: TGTGCCAGCAGCCCCGGAATCTCGACGGGAAACTATGGCTACACCTTC. Its protein is CASSPGISTGNYGYTF.

This clonotype appeared a few times. V gene TRBV20-1 combines with J gene TRBJ2-5; 8 nucleotides align to TRBD2. V shed 3 bases, J shed 2 bases, and the junction held 11 bases outside the gene matches. Germline assignment: CDR1 DFQATT and CDR2 SNEGSKA (reference sequence). The CDR3 is 16 amino acids. The CDR3 DNA is TGCAGTGCTAGGCCTCAAAGGAGCGGGAGTCAAGAGACCCAGTACTTC. It codes for CSARPQRSGSQETQYF.

V is TRBV2 and J is TRBJ1-1, with no clear D. The CDR3 consists of 11 residues. The V gene's germline CDR1 is SNHLY and CDR2 FYNNEI. The V end was cut by 3 bases, the J end by 5 bases, with 4 bases between. CDR3 in amino acids: CASSDQTEAFF. CDR3 nucleotides: TGTGCCAGCAGTGACCAAACTGAAGCTTTCTTT. Drawing the rest from reference TRBV2 and TRBJ1-1, the complete variable domain is EPEVTQTPSHQVTQMGQEVILRCVPISNHLYFYWYRQILGQKVEFLVSFYNNEISEKSEIFDDQFSVERPDGSNFTLKIRSTKLEDSAMYFCASSDQTEAFFGQGTRLTVV.

This chain uses TRBV7-2 with TRBJ1-1; TRBD1 might be the D (5 bases). The ends were cut back, 2 bases at V and 4 bases at J, with 14 bases in the middle. This CDR3 region has 15 residues. Germline CDR1 and CDR2: SGHTA and FQGNSA. CDR3 in DNA: TGTGCCAGCAGCTTAAGCGCAGGGTTGGCCACTGAAGCTTTCTTT. This sequence encodes CASSLSAGLATEAFF. Together with reference TRBV7-2 and TRBJ1-1, the CDR3 gives the full variable domain: GAGVSQSPSNKVTEKGKDVELRCDPISGHTALYWYRQSLGQGLEFLIYFQGNSAPDKSGLPSDRFSAERTGGSVSTLTIQRTQQEDSAVYLCASSLSAGLATEAFFGQGTRLTVV.

V is TRBV20-1 and J is TRBJ1-2; TRBD1 is a possible D gene (6 bases). V shed 6 bases and J shed 5 bases, with 16 bases lying between them. CDR1 is DFQATT, CDR2 SNEGSKA, per germline (reference sequence). The CDR3 totals 13 residues. CDR3: CSAPEGGRYGYTF. DNA for the CDR3: TGCAGTGCCCCTGAGGGGGGCCGGTATGGCTACACCTTC.

V gene TRBV29-1 combines with J gene TRBJ1-2; 7 bases agree with TRBD1. The CDR3 consists of 14 residues. After removal of 1 base from V and 4 bases from J, the junction contained 6 bases not matched to a gene. CDR1 is SQVTM, CDR2 ANQGSEA, per germline. For the CDR3, the DNA is TGCAGCGTTGAAGGGGGGGACAGTGCCTATGGCTACACCTTC. As protein: CSVEGGDSAYGYTF.